The rows below give T cell receptor beta chains drawn from one sample of a study of blood T cell repertoires in COVID-19. Sequencing used immunoSEQ multiplex PCR; TCRdb keeps in-frame clones, though not all of them. The sample includes about 160,000 clones, 70% to 90% of them seen just once. Specimen: peripheral blood. Receptors originate from a middle-aged man with acute or convalescent COVID-19. CDR3s include the opening cysteine and the closing phenylalanine or tryptophan. D genes are given only for firm matches. The size of a clone is reported for some rows only, either as once, few or many, or as a class for expanded clones.

D	J	size	V	length	CDR3	DNA
-	TRBJ1-5	-	TRBV7-8	13	CASSSPEVYPQHF	TGTGCCAGCAGCTCCCCTGAGGTTTATCCCCAGCATTTT
TRBD1	TRBJ1-4	-	TRBV2	15	CASSLETGVNEKLFF	TGTGCCAGCAGCCTGGAGACAGGGGTAAATGAAAAACTGTTTTTT
-	TRBJ1-3	-	TRBV7-2	14	CASSSGVLGNTIYF	TGTGCCAGCAGCTCCGGGGTTTTGGGAAACACCATATATTTT
-	TRBJ2-1	-	TRBV28	14	CASSLDSSYNEQFF	TGTGCCAGCAGTTTAGATAGTAGCTACAATGAGCAGTTCTTC
-	TRBJ1-3	once	TRBV5-6	15	CASSLRTGLQNTIYF	TGTGCCAGCAGCCTTAGAACAGGGTTACAAAACACCATATATTTT
TRBD1	TRBJ1-5	-	TRBV4-2	17	CASSQDRRDSSNQPQHF	TGTGCCAGCAGCCAAGACCGACGGGACAGTTCTAATCAGCCCCAGCATTTT
TRBD1	TRBJ2-5	-	TRBV29-1	14	CSVLWDRAQETQYF	TGCAGCGTTTTATGGGACAGGGCGCAAGAGACCCAGTACTTC
-	TRBJ1-1	-	TRBV29-1	12	CSVKGGITEAFF	TGCAGCGTCAAAGGGGGAATAACTGAAGCTTTCTTT
-	TRBJ1-2	-	TRBV5-1	12	CASSSTTGGYTF	TGCGCCAGCAGCTCTACGACGGGAGGCTACACCTTC
-	TRBJ1-1	-	TRBV7-3	13	CASSLEKNTEAFF	TGTGCCAGCAGCTTAGAGAAAAACACTGAAGCTTTCTTT
TRBD1	TRBJ2-7	-	TRBV18	14	CASSPPDRRNEQYF	TGTGCCAGCTCACCACCGGACAGGAGGAATGAGCAGTACTTC
TRBD1	TRBJ2-7	-	TRBV29-1	14	CSVGTGTGLNEQYF	TGCAGCGTTGGGACCGGGACAGGGTTAAACGAGCAGTACTTC
-	TRBJ1-1	-	TRBV5-1	13	CASSLAVNTEAFF	TGCGCCAGCAGCTTGGCTGTGAACACTGAAGCTTTCTTT
TRBD1	TRBJ1-4	-	TRBV7-6	18	CASSLGPYGTGEDGKLFF	TGTGCCAGCAGCTTAGGTCCTTATGGGACAGGGGAGGACGGAAAACTGTTTTTT
-	TRBJ1-2	once	TRBV19	11	CASSPTLGYTF	TGTGCCAGTAGTCCCACTCTTGGCTACACCTTC
-	TRBJ1-4	many	TRBV30	15	CAGKKGGADIQKLFF	TGTGCCGGGAAGAAGGGCGGGGCAGATATTCAAAAACTGTTTTTT
-	TRBJ2-2	-	TRBV2	12	CASTRNTGELFF	TGTGCCAGCACTCGGAACACCGGGGAGCTGTTTTTT
TRBD1	TRBJ2-7	-	TRBV6-5	16	CASSYSETGGPYEQYF	TGTGCCAGCAGTTACTCTGAGACAGGGGGCCCCTACGAGCAGTACTTC
TRBD1	TRBJ2-6	-	TRBV5-4	18	CASSFKARGLAGANVLTF	TGTGCCAGCAGCTTTAAGGCCAGGGGGCTTGCTGGGGCCAACGTCCTGACTTTC
TRBD1	TRBJ2-2	-	TRBV12-5	15	CASGPGTGKTGELFF	TGTGCTAGTGGTCCGGGGACAGGCAAGACCGGGGAGCTGTTTTTT
-	TRBJ2-1	-	TRBV6-5	15	CASSYSGWSANEQFF	TGTGCCAGCAGTTACAGCGGGTGGAGTGCCAATGAGCAGTTCTTC
TRBD2	TRBJ2-7	-	TRBV3-1/TRBV3-2	14	CASSQVGLADEQYF	TGTGCCAGCAGCCAAGTTGGACTAGCGGACGAGCAGTACTTC
TRBD2	TRBJ2-7	few	TRBV3-1/TRBV3-2	15	CASSPLAGGSYEQYF	TGTGCCAGCAGCCCCCTGGCGGGGGGCTCCTACGAGCAGTACTTC
-	TRBJ1-4	-	TRBV19	11	CASSGRGELFF	TGTGCCAGTAGTGGACGGGGGGAACTGTTTTTT
-	TRBJ1-2	-	TRBV6-5	13	CASSFLDSPGYTF	TGTGCCAGCAGTTTCCTGGACAGTCCCGGCTACACCTTC
-	TRBJ1-1	-	TRBV18	16	CASSPRSSQGDTEAFF	TGTGCCAGCTCACCGCGATCGTCACAGGGCGACACTGAAGCTTTCTTT
-	TRBJ2-3	once	TRBV30	15	CAWAPTSSSTDTQYF	TGTGCCTGGGCCCCGACATCTTCCTCTACAGATACGCAGTATTTT
-	TRBJ2-2	-	TRBV2	16	CASSAAGTPKGGELFF	TGTGCCAGCAGCGCTGCCGGGACTCCCAAGGGCGGGGAGCTGTTTTTT
-	TRBJ2-1	once	TRBV5-6	14	CASSPPGYYNEQFF	TGTGCCAGCAGCCCCCCAGGGTATTACAATGAGCAGTTCTTC
-	TRBJ1-5	-	TRBV10-3	12	CAIADSNQPQHF	TGTGCCATCGCAGACAGTAATCAGCCCCAGCATTTT
-	TRBJ2-1	-	TRBV12-1	14	CASSSYRGDNEQFF	TGTGCCAGCAGCTCCTACCGCGGAGACAATGAGCAGTTCTTC
-	TRBJ1-1	-	TRBV10-3	14	CAITSTALNTEAFF	TGTGCCATCACCTCGACAGCTTTGAACACTGAAGCTTTCTTT
TRBD2	TRBJ2-3	-	TRBV28	16	CASSPASGGSRGTQYF	TGTGCCAGCTCCCCGGCTAGCGGGGGGTCCAGGGGGACGCAGTATTTT
-	TRBJ1-4	-	TRBV12-2	12	CASRARSQGLFF	TGTGCAAGTCGCGCTAGGTCCCAGGGACTGTTTTTT
TRBD1	TRBJ1-4	-	TRBV3-1/TRBV3-2	15	CASSLGTDPNEKLFF	TGTGCCAGCAGCCTAGGGACAGACCCTAATGAAAAACTGTTTTTT
TRBD1	TRBJ1-2	-	TRBV7-2	18	CASSSIGGTGPANYGYTF	TGTGCCAGCAGCTCAATAGGGGGGACAGGGCCAGCTAACTATGGCTACACCTTC
-	TRBJ1-2	-	TRBV18	14	CASSPDSNPYGYTF	TGTGCCAGCTCACCGGACAGCAACCCCTATGGCTACACCTTC
TRBD1	TRBJ1-1	-	TRBV11-3	17	CASSLGGTGGGSTEAFF	TGTGCCAGCAGCTTAGGCGGGACAGGGGGAGGTAGCACTGAAGCTTTCTTT
-	TRBJ2-3	-	TRBV15	15	CATSRVPRATDTQYF	TGTGCCACCAGCAGAGTTCCCAGGGCCACAGATACGCAGTATTTT
-	TRBJ1-1	-	TRBV5-1	15	CASKGTTAGITEAFF	TGCGCCAGCAAGGGTACAACAGCGGGTATCACTGAAGCTTTCTTT
TRBD1	TRBJ1-6	-	TRBV5-4	13	CASSRDRNSPLHF	TGTGCCAGCAGCCGGGACAGAAATTCACCCCTCCACTTT
-	TRBJ2-7	once	TRBV25-1	13	CASSESPSYEQYF	TGTGCCAGCAGTGAGAGCCCGTCCTACGAGCAGTACTTC
-	TRBJ1-5	-	TRBV2	15	CASSEGRLGNQPQHF	TGTGCCAGCAGTGAAGGGAGGTTGGGCAATCAGCCCCAGCATTTT
-	TRBJ1-5	-	TRBV5-8	17	CASSSLLDGGLNQPQHF	TGTGCCAGCAGCTCTCTATTAGACGGAGGATTAAATCAGCCCCAGCATTTT
-	TRBJ2-5	-	TRBV5-6	15	CASSLGGGAGETQYF	TGTGCCAGCAGCTTGGGTGGGGGGGCTGGAGAGACCCAGTACTTC
-	TRBJ1-2	once	TRBV5-6	12	CASSLEGGGYTF	TGTGCCAGCAGCTTAGAGGGAGGTGGCTACACCTTC
TRBD1	TRBJ2-5	-	TRBV5-1	15	CASSKNQGAQETQYF	TGCGCCAGCAGCAAAAATCAGGGGGCCCAAGAGACCCAGTACTTC
-	TRBJ1-1	few	TRBV6-2/TRBV6-3	16	CASSSLRLKMNTEAFF	TGTGCCAGCAGCTCCCTTCGGTTAAAGATGAACACTGAAGCTTTCTTT
TRBD1	TRBJ2-7	-	TRBV9	15	CASSPTGTGGHEQYF	TGTGCCAGCAGCCCCACCGGGACAGGGGGCCACGAGCAGTACTTC
TRBD1	TRBJ1-1	-	TRBV7-9	16	CASSLRDSIMNTEAFF	TGTGCCAGCAGCTTAAGGGACAGCATTATGAACACTGAAGCTTTCTTT
-	TRBJ2-7	-	TRBV6-5	11	CASSSPYEQYF	TGTGCCAGCAGTTCCCCTTACGAGCAGTACTTC
TRBD1	TRBJ1-2	-	TRBV10-3	16	CAILFTGGTADYGYTF	TGTGCCATCCTGTTTACGGGGGGGACAGCAGACTATGGCTACACCTTC
-	TRBJ1-1	-	TRBV19	16	CASSIWGGRPNTEAFF	TGTGCCAGTAGTATATGGGGGGGCAGGCCCAACACTGAAGCTTTCTTT
TRBD1	TRBJ1-1	few	TRBV27	17	CASSFRPGTGRNTEAFF	TGTGCCAGCAGTTTCCGCCCTGGGACAGGGAGGAACACTGAAGCTTTCTTT
-	TRBJ1-6	-	TRBV6-5	15	CASSYDATDYSPLHF	TGTGCCAGCAGTTACGACGCAACGGACTATTCACCCCTCCACTTT
-	TRBJ1-3	-	TRBV5-6	15	CASSLGLLSGNTIYF	TGTGCCAGCAGCTTGGGTTTACTCTCTGGAAACACCATATATTTT
-	TRBJ1-5	-	TRBV10-3	15	CAISESGTHYQPQHF	TGTGCCATCAGTGAGTCGGGGACACACTATCAGCCCCAGCATTTT